Shown below are 11 T cell receptor beta chains from a single sample sequenced in a study of blood T cell repertoires in COVID-19. Assay used: immunoSEQ multiplex PCR; TCRdb lists only in-frame clones, some missing. The sample has fewer than 85,000 clones; around 80% are singletons. Sequenced input: peripheral blood. Every receptor here comes from a woman aged 55-70 years with acute or convalescent COVID-19.

Here the CDR3 DNA reads TGTGCCAGCAGCCCGCATCCACAAGTTCCCATTAGCAATCAGCCCCAGCATTTT. Residues: CASSPHPQVPISNQPQHF. This sequence joins TRBV5-5 and TRBJ1-5; D uncertain. Germline loops: CDR1 SGHKS, CDR2 YYEKEE (reference sequence). The CDR3 has 18 residues. V lost 4 bases to trimming and J lost 0 bases, with 20 bases between them. Filled out from reference TRBV5-5 and TRBJ1-5, the complete variable domain reads DAGVTQSPTHLIKTRGQQVTLRCSPISGHKSVSWYQQVLGQGPQFIFQYYEKEERGRGNFPDRFSARQFPNYSSELNVNALLLGDSALYLCASSPHPQVPISNQPQHFGDGTRLSIL.

The rearrangement joins TRBV28 to TRBJ2-7, with 7 positions matching TRBD2. Germline lookup yields CDR1 MDHEN and CDR2 SYDVKM. The CDR3 contains 13 residues. The ends lost 7 bases at V and 2 bases at J; junction bases unmatched: 5. CDR3 residues: CASTQSGAYEQYF. CDR3 nucleotide sequence: TGTGCCAGCACCCAAAGCGGGGCCTACGAGCAGTACTTC.

The chain is built from TRBV5-6 and TRBJ2-3, with TRBD1 as a possible D gene (6 bases). CDR1 is SGHDT and CDR2 is YYEEEE in the germline V gene. Trimming took 1 base from V and 3 from J, leaving 12 bases between them. The CDR3 has 15 residues. The chain's CDR3 is CASSLTARGTDTQYF. In nucleotides, the CDR3 is TGTGCCAGCAGCTTGACCGCCAGGGGAACAGATACGCAGTATTTT.

This clone was seen at least ten times. The rearrangement links TRBV2 to TRBJ1-1; D possibly corresponds to TRBD1 (5 bases). CDR1 is SNHLY and CDR2 is FYNNEI in the germline V gene. Trimming pared 3 bases from V and 6 bases from J, leaving 14 bases between. The CDR3 contains 14 residues. The CDR3 is CASSDQTVEPEAFF. The CDR3 DNA follows: TGTGCCAGCAGTGATCAGACAGTTGAACCTGAAGCTTTCTTT.

J is TRBJ1-2 and V is TRBV28, with a tentative D call TRBD1 (6 bases). Deletions cut 10 bases from V and 2 bases from J, with 14 bases between. The CDR3 extends over 13 amino acids. Germline V CDR1 and CDR2: MDHEN, SYDVKM. As DNA, the CDR3 is TGTGCCATCTTGGAACAGGGCAACTATGGCTACACCTTC. It yields the protein CAILEQGNYGYTF.

The chain couples TRBV6-5 to TRBJ1-4; TRBD1 agrees at 7 bases. CDR1 MNHEY and CDR2 SVGAGI come from the germline V gene. Trimming at V came to 0 bases and at J to 8 bases, leaving 9 bases not matched to a gene. CDR3 length: 16 amino acids. The CDR3 is CASSYSWAGGREKLFF. DNA of the CDR3: TGTGCCAGCAGTTACTCGTGGGCAGGGGGGAGAGAAAAACTGTTTTTT.

The V gene is TRBV10-1, the J gene TRBJ2-2; D is uncertain. Germline-derived CDR1 and CDR2 are WNHNN and SYGVQD (reference sequence). The CDR3 is made up of 14 amino acids. Trimming removed 6 bases at V and 1 base at J, with 9 bases between. The DNA of the CDR3 is TGCGCCAGCAGGGCCGCGGAGAACACCGGGGAGCTGTTTTTT. This translates into CASRAAENTGELFF.

The chain employs TRBV29-1 and TRBJ2-1; TRBD2 is a possible D gene (7 bases). The V end was cut by 3 bases, the J end by 5 bases, with 17 bases between. Germline-derived CDR1 and CDR2 are SQVTM and ANQGSEA. The CDR3 has 15 residues. This CDR3 is CSVEGTRGADNEQFF. In DNA, the CDR3 is TGCAGCGTTGAGGGGACACGGGGGGCCGACAATGAGCAGTTCTTC.

The chain joins TRBV9 to TRBJ2-3; 9 bases align to TRBD2. The germline gives CDR1 SGDLS, CDR2 YYNGEE. CDR3 length equals 17 residues. V shed 0 bases, J shed 2 bases, and the junction held 7 bases outside the gene matches. The DNA of the CDR3 is TGTGCCAGCAGCGTAGGTAGCCTAGCGGGGATCACAGATACGCAGTATTTT. Its protein is CASSVGSLAGITDTQYF.

The J gene is TRBJ1-5, the V gene TRBV27; TRBD1 matches at 7 bases. This CDR3 is 13 amino acids long. Per germline, CDR1 MNHEY and CDR2 SMNVEV (reference sequence). J was trimmed by 7 bases and V by 4 bases; bases with no gene match: 4. Here the CDR3 DNA reads TGTGCCAGCAGTTCGGACAGGCGGCAGCCCCAGCATTTT. Protein: CASSSDRRQPQHF.

The V gene is TRBV7-2, the J gene TRBJ2-5, with D perhaps matching TRBD2 (7 bases). V lost 1 base, J lost 5 bases, and 23 bases lay in between. There are 18 residues in the CDR3. The V gene's germline CDR1 is SGHTA and CDR2 FQGNSA. CDR3 in amino acids: CASSLVLAGAAHWETQYF. In nucleotides, the CDR3 is TGTGCCAGCAGCTTAGTCTTGGCGGGGGCCGCCCATTGGGAGACCCAGTACTTC.